This T cell receptor beta chain is drawn from a study of identical twins. General study points: Fewer insertions characterized abundant cord blood beta clonotypes, whereas memory repertoires showed none. Zero-insertion results could be subject to partial confounding by invariant MAIT and iNKT cells.

Germline V CDR1 and CDR2: ENHRY, SYGVKD. This CDR3 region has 15 residues. Unmatched junction bases numbered 7, after V lost 7 bases and J lost 3 bases. Notes on this clonotype: Its target is unknown.

Using its own MiXCR run on the 5' RACE reads, TCRdb lists one record per CDR3 protein. The table has about 470,000 distinct CDR3 sequences, more than 20% seen once. The same sample was also studied in work on T cells expressing NK-cell markers. From that second work: Sorted CD3+CD56+NKG2C+, CD3+CD56+NKG2C- and CD3+CD56-NKG2C+ T cells supplied TCR beta repertoires.

What was sequenced was CD4+ T cells sorted from blood. The chain links TRBV10-3 to TRBJ2-1; 9 bases line up with TRBD1. The TCR comes from a woman aged 18-29 years in good health. This CDR3 reads CAIKGGQGLYNEQFF. The CDR3 nucleotides are TGTGCCATCAAGGGTGGACAGGGGCTCTACAATGAGCAGTTCTTC.